This passage covers 28 T cell receptor beta chains from one sample sequenced in a study of long-term antiretroviral therapy in people with HIV. Assay version v3.0 of immunoSEQ was used, and it was run at survey level. Only in-frame clones appear in the TCRdb table, and some are missing; sequencing was by immunoSEQ multiplex PCR. This table has roughly 28,000 clones, 91% appearing once. The source was unsorted PBMCs, collected 3.1 years after starting antiretroviral therapy. The receptors here all came from a man between 18 and 35 years old with HIV.

The gene calls are TRBV7-9 and TRBJ2-3, with 7 bases matching TRBD2. This CDR3 is 13 amino acids long. J gave up 6 bases and V 5 bases, and 5 bases lay outside the gene matches. Looked up from germline, CDR1 is SEHNR and CDR2 is FQNEAQ (reference sequence). The CDR3 sequence: CASSPLGGDTQYF. The CDR3 coding sequence is TGTGCCAGCAGCCCGTTGGGGGGGGATACGCAGTATTTT.

V is TRBV4-1 and J is TRBJ1-2, with TRBD1 identical over 9 bases. In germline, CDR1 is MGHRA, CDR2 YSYEKL. The CDR3 runs to 16 residues. After removal of 4 bases from V and 4 bases from J, the junction contained 10 bases not matched to a gene. The CDR3 coding sequence is TGCGCCAGCAGCCGGGTTGCGGGACAGGGATTCTATGGCTACACCTTC. This encodes CASSRVAGQGFYGYTF.

The chain uses TRBV6-5 and TRBJ1-2; no definite D call. The CDR3 loop spans 14 amino acids. Germline CDR1 reads MNHEY; CDR2 reads SVGAGI. The ends were cut back, 6 bases at V and 8 bases at J, with 19 bases in the middle. The CDR3 is CASRIGEGLGGYTF. CDR3 in DNA: TGTGCCAGCAGAATCGGGGAAGGGCTCGGCGGCTACACCTTC.

With regard to this clone: Mismatch with germline at one junction end may stem from a read error. The rearrangement joins TRBV6-6 to TRBJ2-3; no definite D call. The CDR3 contains 12 residues. The germline V gene has CDR1 MNHNY and CDR2 SVGAGI (reference sequence). CDR3 in amino acids: CVSSYGPDTQYF. CDR3 nucleotide sequence: TGTGTCAGCAGTTACGGGCCGGATACGCAGTATTTT.

The gene calls are TRBV4-1 and TRBJ1-2, with 7 bases identical to TRBD1. Germline loops: CDR1 MGHRA, CDR2 YSYEKL. The CDR3 is 16 amino acids. After removal of 4 bases from V and 2 bases from J, the junction contained 10 bases not matched to a gene. This CDR3 reads CASSPLGGAENYGYTF. In nucleotides, the CDR3 is TGCGCCAGCAGCCCCCTAGGGGGCGCCGAGAACTATGGCTACACCTTC.

This clone was seen only once. The chain uses TRBV9 and TRBJ1-5; the D gene is possibly TRBD1 (6 bases). V lost 3 bases and J lost 3, with 10 bases in between. Germline V CDR1 and CDR2: SGDLS, YYNGEE. This CDR3 spans 14 amino acids. CDR3 in DNA: TGTGCCAGCAGCGCCAGGGGTGACAATCAGCCCCAGCATTTT. Protein: CASSARGDNQPQHF.

The rearrangement joins TRBV4-2 to TRBJ2-7, with TRBD2 matching 8 bases. The germline CDR1 and CDR2 sequences are LGHNA and YNFKEQ. The CDR3 has 14 amino acids. Trimming cost V 8 bases and J 3 bases; bases outside gene matches: 9. The CDR3 loop is CASGPETSVYEQYF. CDR3 nucleotide sequence: TGTGCCAGCGGACCGGAGACTAGCGTCTACGAGCAGTACTTC.

The rearrangement joins TRBV19 to TRBJ1-1; D not resolved. This CDR3 comprises 13 residues. Germline V gives CDR1 LNHDA, CDR2 SQIVND (reference sequence). The V and J ends lost 0 bases and 1 base respectively, with 3 bases between them. The CDR3 here is CASSIEGNTEAFF. CDR3 bases: TGTGCCAGTAGTATAGAGGGGAACACTGAAGCTTTCTTT.

The count of this clone is one. This chain connects TRBV9 to TRBJ2-3, with D perhaps TRBD2 (5 bases). The length of the CDR3 is 13 residues. Looked up from germline, CDR1 is SGDLS and CDR2 is YYNGEE. V was cut by 5 bases and J by 2 bases, with 9 bases left in between. CDR3: CASRDLYTDTQYF. CDR3 sequence (DNA): TGTGCCAGCAGGGACTTATACACAGATACGCAGTATTTT.

The chain employs TRBV6-1 and TRBJ1-4, with a weak D call TRBD1 (5 bases). The CDR3 totals 15 residues. Germline lookup yields CDR1 MNHNS and CDR2 SASEGT. V dropped 5 bases and J dropped 8 bases, with 18 bases sitting between them. CDR3 in DNA: TGTGCCAGCAGTCGGACCGGGGACGGTGAGGAAAAACTGTTTTTT. It encodes CASSRTGDGEEKLFF.

The chain employs TRBV10-3 and TRBJ2-3; the match to TRBD2 covers 16 bases. The V gene end was trimmed by 7 bases and the J gene end by 0 bases; junction bases not matched to a gene: 10. The CDR3 is 19 amino acids. CDR1 and CDR2 (germline): ENHRY, SYGVKD. CDR3 in amino acids: CAITTGLAGGRLSTDTQYF. CDR3 coding DNA: TGTGCCATCACCACGGGACTAGCGGGGGGGCGACTGAGCACAGATACGCAGTATTTT.

The chain combines TRBV7-9 with TRBJ2-1, with D unclear. The CDR3 totals 13 residues. Germline-derived CDR1 and CDR2 are SEHNR and FQNEAQ (reference sequence). With 2 bases removed from V and 8 bases from J, the gap between germline ends came to 10 bases. The CDR3 is CASSLNINYEQFF. In nucleotides, the CDR3 is TGTGCCAGCAGCTTAAACATTAACTATGAGCAGTTCTTC.

The chain couples TRBV5-1 to TRBJ2-3; 8 bases align to TRBD2. The CDR3 is 16 amino acids. With 4 bases clipped from V and 1 base from J, the junction kept 8 bases outside the gene matches. CDR1 and CDR2 from the germline V gene are SGHRS and YFSETQ. CDR3 in amino acids: CASSPSPGGGTDTQYF. CDR3 in DNA: TGCGCCAGCAGCCCCTCCCCGGGAGGGGGCACAGATACGCAGTATTTT.

V is TRBV29-1 and J is TRBJ2-5; TRBD1 is a possible D gene (5 bases). The germline V gene has CDR1 SQVTM and CDR2 ANQGSEA. V lost 4 bases and J 0 bases, leaving 6 bases between the germline ends. This CDR3 has 12 amino acids. This chain's CDR3 is CSVGTNQETQYF. The CDR3 coding sequence is TGCAGCGTTGGGACAAACCAAGAGACCCAGTACTTC.

The chain joins TRBV5-1 to TRBJ2-1; the D call may be TRBD1 or TRBD2 (5 bases each). The V gene's germline CDR1 is SGHRS and CDR2 YFSETQ. This CDR3 is 15 amino acids long. Between the trimmed V and J ends, which lost 0 bases and 4 bases, there was a span of 11 bases. The CDR3 loop is CASSLVAREYNEQFF. CDR3 nucleotides: TGCGCCAGCAGCTTGGTCGCCAGGGAGTACAATGAGCAGTTCTTC.

The rearrangement joins TRBV29-1 to TRBJ2-7; 11 bases are shared with TRBD1. The CDR3 has 17 residues. V was pared by 4 bases and J by 0 bases, with 11 bases of the junction left unmatched. Germline V lookup: CDR1 SQVTM, CDR2 ANQGSEA. CDR3 sequence (DNA): TGCAGCGTTGCCCTGGGACAGGGGGTTCCCCTCTCCTACGAGCAGTACTTC. This codes for CSVALGQGVPLSYEQYF.

This chain links TRBV30 with TRBJ1-5; TRBD1 might be the D (6 bases). Deletions cut 2 bases from V and 2 bases from J, with 16 bases between. Germline V gene sequence: CDR1 GTSNPN, CDR2 SVGIG (reference sequence). The CDR3 has 16 amino acids. CDR3 nucleotides: TGTGCCTGGAGTTTGGGGGGCCGCGTGGGCAATCAGCCCCAGCATTTT. Protein product: CAWSLGGRVGNQPQHF.

This chain joins TRBV19 and TRBJ1-5, with D perhaps TRBD1 (5 bases). Germline V gene sequence: CDR1 LNHDA, CDR2 SQIVND (reference sequence). The CDR3 has 15 amino acids. Trimming shortened V by 1 base and J by 3 bases, and 10 bases separated the two germline ends. The CDR3: CASSIGPGNNQPQHF. The CDR3 DNA reads as TGTGCCAGTAGTATAGGGCCAGGGAACAATCAGCCCCAGCATTTT. Together with reference TRBV19 and TRBJ1-5, the CDR3 gives the full variable domain: DGGITQSPKYLFRKEGQNVTLSCEQNLNHDAMYWYRQDPGQGLRLIYYSQIVNDFQKGDIAEGYSVSREKKESFPLTVTSAQKNPTAFYLCASSIGPGNNQPQHFGDGTRLSIL.

The genes are TRBV7-2 and TRBJ2-3, with 7 bases matching TRBD2. Germline loops: CDR1 SGHTA, CDR2 FQGNSA. The CDR3 spans 16 residues. The trim removed 0 bases at V and 2 bases at J, leaving 5 bases unmatched. CDR3 protein: CASSLAAGLYTDTQYF. DNA of the CDR3: TGTGCCAGCAGCTTAGCAGCGGGACTATACACAGATACGCAGTATTTT.

The CDR3 spells CASSFTGELFF. CDR3 DNA: TGTGCCAGTAGTTTTACCGGGGAGCTGTTTTTT. The genes are TRBV19 and TRBJ2-2; no clear D. Deletions cut 5 bases from V and 5 bases from J, with 3 bases between. The CDR3 is 11 amino acids. Germline assignment: CDR1 LNHDA and CDR2 SQIVND (reference sequence).

This clone has more than one count but fewer than ten. The genes are TRBV5-1 and TRBJ2-7; D is ambiguous. Trimming shortened V by 2 bases and J by 6 bases, and 6 bases separated the two germline ends. The CDR3 covers 11 residues. The V gene's germline CDR1 is SGHRS and CDR2 YFSETQ. In nucleotides, the CDR3 is TGCGCCAGCAGCTTAATGGGCGAGCAGTACTTC. It yields the protein CASSLMGEQYF.

The chain has TRBV30 and TRBJ2-2; D not resolved. The germline CDR1 and CDR2 sequences are GTSNPN and SVGIG (reference sequence). This CDR3 spans 14 amino acids. V shed 5 bases and J shed 7 bases, with 17 bases lying between them. The CDR3 coding sequence is TGTGCCTGGTGGTCATCAATGAAGGGCGGGGAGCTGTTTTTT. This sequence encodes CAWWSSMKGGELFF.

V usage is TRBV6-1 and J usage is TRBJ1-2; 8 bases align to TRBD1. The V and J ends lost 0 bases and 4 bases, in that order; junction bases with no gene match: 13. Germline assignment: CDR1 MNHNS and CDR2 SASEGT. This CDR3 comprises 18 residues. The CDR3 loop reads CASSEAVNFRGRIYGYTF. The CDR3 nucleotides read TGTGCCAGCAGTGAAGCAGTTAACTTCAGGGGGCGGATCTATGGCTACACCTTC.

The chain couples TRBV5-1 to TRBJ1-1, with D possibly being TRBD1 (6 bases). This CDR3 region has 15 residues. Germline CDR1 and CDR2: SGHRS and YFSETQ. V shed 4 bases and J shed 2 bases, with 15 bases lying between them. The CDR3 nucleotides are TGCGCCAGCAGCGACGGGGACATCACAAACACTGAAGCTTTCTTT. It codes for CASSDGDITNTEAFF.

The genes are TRBV7-9 and TRBJ1-3; 7 bases map to TRBD1. The CDR3 spans 15 residues. V lost 4 bases to trimming and J lost 2 bases; unmatched junction nucleotides: 5. From germline, CDR1 is SEHNR and CDR2 FQNEAQ (reference sequence). The CDR3 sequence is CASSSGQLAGNTIYF. The DNA of the CDR3 is TGTGCCAGCAGCTCGGGACAGTTGGCTGGAAACACCATATATTTT.

The chain is built from TRBV7-2 and TRBJ2-7; TRBD2 aligns across 8 bases. The CDR3 loop spans 15 amino acids. J was trimmed by 2 bases and V by 4 bases; bases with no gene match: 7. The germline V gene encodes CDR1 SGHTA and CDR2 FQGNSA. The CDR3 nucleotides read TGTGCCAGCAGCTCGATGAGCGGGGGTGCCTACGAGCAGTACTTC. Protein: CASSSMSGGAYEQYF.

The chain uses TRBV7-2 and TRBJ1-6, with 8 bases that match TRBD1. The ends lost 1 base at V and 6 bases at J; junction bases unmatched: 8. In germline, CDR1 is SGHTA, CDR2 FQGNSA. This CDR3 is built from 17 residues. CDR3 bases: TGTGCCAGCAGCTTAGGAGCAGCAGGGGGCTCTAATTCACCCCTCCACTTT. It codes for CASSLGAAGGSNSPLHF. The whole variable domain, filled in from reference TRBV7-2 and TRBJ1-6, reads GAGVSQSPSNKVTEKGKDVELRCDPISGHTALYWYRQSLGQGLEFLIYFQGNSAPDKSGLPSDRFSAERTGGSVSTLTIQRTQQEDSAVYLCASSLGAAGGSNSPLHFGNGTRLTVT.

The CDR3 is CASSQDRSYSNQPQHF. Written as DNA, the CDR3 is TGCGCCAGCAGCCAAGATCGATCCTATAGCAATCAGCCCCAGCATTTT. The chain couples TRBV4-3 to TRBJ1-5, with D hard to call. Germline loops: CDR1 LGHNA, CDR2 YSLEER. The CDR3 runs to 16 residues. Trimming pared 0 bases from V and 0 bases from J, leaving 9 bases between.